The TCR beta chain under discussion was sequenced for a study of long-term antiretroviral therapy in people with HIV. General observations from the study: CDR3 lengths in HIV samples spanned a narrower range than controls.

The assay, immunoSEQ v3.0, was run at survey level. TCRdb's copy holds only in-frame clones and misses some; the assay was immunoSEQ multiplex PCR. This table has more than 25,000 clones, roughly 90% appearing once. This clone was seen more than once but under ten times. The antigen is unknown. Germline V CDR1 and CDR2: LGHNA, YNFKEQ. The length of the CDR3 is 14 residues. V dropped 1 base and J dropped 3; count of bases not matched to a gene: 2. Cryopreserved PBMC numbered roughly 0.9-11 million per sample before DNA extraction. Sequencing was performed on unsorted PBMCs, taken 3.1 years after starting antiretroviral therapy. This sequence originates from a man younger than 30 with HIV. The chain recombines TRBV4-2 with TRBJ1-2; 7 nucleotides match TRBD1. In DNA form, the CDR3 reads TGTGCCAGCAGCCAAGTAGGGACAGACTATGGCTACACCTTC. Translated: CASSQVGTDYGYTF.